This TCR beta chain was documented in a study of naive CD8 T cells in extremely preterm neonates. Extremely preterm deliveries at roughly 22-28 weeks of gestation provided the preterm samples. This table comes from immunoSEQ multiplex PCR, and its TCRdb copy is limited to in-frame clones, with some not included. The sample includes about 23,000 clones, around 88% of them seen just once. With regard to this clone: Its antigen remains unknown.

Per the germline V gene, CDR1 is MNHEY and CDR2 is SMNVEV (reference sequence). Trimming stripped 4 bases from V and 7 bases from J, with 7 bases between. There are 11 residues in the CDR3. Points from the study as a whole: Relative to older groups, preterm infants had shorter, less trimmed CDR3s with fewer N additions. Preterm neonate repertoires were significantly less rich by iChao1 than others.

The sample was naive CD8+ T cells from cord blood. The TCR sequence derives from a boy who was born preterm. The V gene is TRBV27, the J gene TRBJ1-1; D is ambiguous. For the CDR3, the DNA is TGTGCCAGCAGTTGGTACGGTGAAGCTTTCTTT. As protein: CASSWYGEAFF.